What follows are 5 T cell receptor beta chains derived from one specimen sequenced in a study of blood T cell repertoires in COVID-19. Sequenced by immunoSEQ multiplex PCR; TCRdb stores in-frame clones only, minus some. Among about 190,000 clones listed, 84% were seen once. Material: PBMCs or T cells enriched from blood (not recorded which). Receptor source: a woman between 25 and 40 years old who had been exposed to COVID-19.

This CDR3 is CASSFRGQGGEKLFF. In DNA form, the CDR3 reads TGCGCCAGCAGCTTCCGTGGACAGGGAGGTGAAAAACTGTTTTTT. This rearrangement joins TRBV5-1 to TRBJ1-4; 8 bases line up with TRBD1. The germline gives CDR1 SGHRS, CDR2 YFSETQ. Germline trimming cut 2 bases from V and 7 bases from J; bases unmatched to any gene: 7. The CDR3 spans 15 residues.

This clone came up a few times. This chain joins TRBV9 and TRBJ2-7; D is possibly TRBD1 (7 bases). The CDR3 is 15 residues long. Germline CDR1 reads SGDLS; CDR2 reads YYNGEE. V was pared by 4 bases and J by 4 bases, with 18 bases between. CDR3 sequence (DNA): TGTGCCAGCAGCCTCTCAGGGGGGCAGGATTACGAGCAGTACTTC. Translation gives CASSLSGGQDYEQYF.

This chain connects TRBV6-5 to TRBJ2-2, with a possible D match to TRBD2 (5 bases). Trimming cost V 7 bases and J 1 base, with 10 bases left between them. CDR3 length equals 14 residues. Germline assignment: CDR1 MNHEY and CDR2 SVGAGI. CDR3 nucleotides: TGTGCCAGCATCAGAAGCGGGAACACCGGGGAGCTGTTTTTT. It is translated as CASIRSGNTGELFF.

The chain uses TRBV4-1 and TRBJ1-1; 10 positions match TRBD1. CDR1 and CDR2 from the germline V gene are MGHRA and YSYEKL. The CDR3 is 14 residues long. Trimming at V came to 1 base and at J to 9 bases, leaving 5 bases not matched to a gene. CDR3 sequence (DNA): TGCGCCAGCAGCCAAGTAGGGGGACAGGGGAAAGCTTTCTTT. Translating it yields CASSQVGGQGKAFF.

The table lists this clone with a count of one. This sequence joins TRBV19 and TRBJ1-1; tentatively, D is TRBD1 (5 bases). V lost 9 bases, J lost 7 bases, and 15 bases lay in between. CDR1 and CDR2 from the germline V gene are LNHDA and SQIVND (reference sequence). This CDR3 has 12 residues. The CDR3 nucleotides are TGTGCCAGCCAACTGGGACTGAATGAAGCTTTCTTT. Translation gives CASQLGLNEAFF. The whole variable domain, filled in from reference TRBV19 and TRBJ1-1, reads DGGITQSPKYLFRKEGQNVTLSCEQNLNHDAMYWYRQDPGQGLRLIYYSQIVNDFQKGDIAEGYSVSREKKESFPLTVTSAQKNPTAFYLCASQLGLNEAFFGQGTRLTVV.